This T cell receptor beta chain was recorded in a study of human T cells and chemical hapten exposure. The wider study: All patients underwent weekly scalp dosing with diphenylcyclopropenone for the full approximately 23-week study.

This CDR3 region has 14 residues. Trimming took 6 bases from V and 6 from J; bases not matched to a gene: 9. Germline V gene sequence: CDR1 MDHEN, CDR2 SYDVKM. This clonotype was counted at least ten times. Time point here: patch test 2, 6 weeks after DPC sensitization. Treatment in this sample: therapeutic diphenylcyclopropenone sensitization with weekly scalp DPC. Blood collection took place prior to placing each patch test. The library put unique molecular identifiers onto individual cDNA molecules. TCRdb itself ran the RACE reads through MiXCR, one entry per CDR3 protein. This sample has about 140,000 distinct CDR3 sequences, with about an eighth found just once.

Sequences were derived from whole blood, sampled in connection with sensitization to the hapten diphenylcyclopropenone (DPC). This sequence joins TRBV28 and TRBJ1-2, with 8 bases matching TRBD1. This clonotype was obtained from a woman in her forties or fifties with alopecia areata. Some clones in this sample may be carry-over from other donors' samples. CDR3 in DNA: TGTGCCAGCAGGGCTCCCGGACAGGGTCATGGCTACACCTTC. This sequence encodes CASRAPGQGHGYTF.